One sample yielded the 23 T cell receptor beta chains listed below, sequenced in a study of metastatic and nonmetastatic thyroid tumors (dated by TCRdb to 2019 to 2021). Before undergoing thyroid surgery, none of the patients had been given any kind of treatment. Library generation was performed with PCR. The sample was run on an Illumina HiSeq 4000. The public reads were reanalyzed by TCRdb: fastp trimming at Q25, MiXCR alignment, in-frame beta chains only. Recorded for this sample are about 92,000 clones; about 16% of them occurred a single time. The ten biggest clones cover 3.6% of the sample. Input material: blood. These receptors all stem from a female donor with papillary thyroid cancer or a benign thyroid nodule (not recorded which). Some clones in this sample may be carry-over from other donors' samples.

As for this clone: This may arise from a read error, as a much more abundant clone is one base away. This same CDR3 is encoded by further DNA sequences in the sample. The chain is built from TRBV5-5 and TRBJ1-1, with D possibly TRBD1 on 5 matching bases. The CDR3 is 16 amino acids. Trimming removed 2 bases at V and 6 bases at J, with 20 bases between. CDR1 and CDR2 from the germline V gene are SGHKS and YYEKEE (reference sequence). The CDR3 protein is CASSFQGGVKGAEAFF. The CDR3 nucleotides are TGTGCCAGCAGCTTTCAGGGTGGGGTTAAAGGGGCTGAAGCTTTCTTT.

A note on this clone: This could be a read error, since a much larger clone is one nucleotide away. This CDR3 is CSSDEQLF. For the CDR3, the DNA is TGCAGCTCCGATGAGCAGTTATTC. This chain uses TRBV29-1 with TRBJ2-1; D is uncertain. This CDR3 contains 8 residues. In germline, CDR1 is SQVTM, CDR2 ANQGSEA.

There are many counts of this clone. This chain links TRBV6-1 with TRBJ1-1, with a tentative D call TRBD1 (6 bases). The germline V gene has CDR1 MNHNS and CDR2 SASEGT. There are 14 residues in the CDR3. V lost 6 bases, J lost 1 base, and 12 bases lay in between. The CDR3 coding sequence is TGTGCCAGCAGACTCGCAGGGGCGAACACTGAAGCTTTCTTT. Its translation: CASRLAGANTEAFF.

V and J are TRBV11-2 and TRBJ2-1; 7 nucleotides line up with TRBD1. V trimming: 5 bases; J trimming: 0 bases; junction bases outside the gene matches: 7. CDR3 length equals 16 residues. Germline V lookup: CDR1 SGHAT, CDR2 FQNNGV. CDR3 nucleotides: TGTGCCAGCAGCCCCGGGACAGCGAGCTCCTACAATGAGCAGTTCTTC. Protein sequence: CASSPGTASSYNEQFF.

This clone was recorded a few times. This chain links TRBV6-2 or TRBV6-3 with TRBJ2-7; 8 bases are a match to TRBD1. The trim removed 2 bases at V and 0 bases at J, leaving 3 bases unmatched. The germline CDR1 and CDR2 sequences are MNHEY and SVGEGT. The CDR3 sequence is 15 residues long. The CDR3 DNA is TGTGCCAGCAGTTACCCAACAGGGGGCTCCTACGAGCAGTACTTC. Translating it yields CASSYPTGGSYEQYF.

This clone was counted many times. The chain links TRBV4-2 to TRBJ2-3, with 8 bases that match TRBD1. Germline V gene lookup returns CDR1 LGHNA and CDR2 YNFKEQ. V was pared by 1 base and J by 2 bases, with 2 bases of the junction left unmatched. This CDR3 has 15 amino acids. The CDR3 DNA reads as TGTGCCAGCAGCCAAGGGACAGGGCACACAGATACGCAGTATTTT. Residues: CASSQGTGHTDTQYF.

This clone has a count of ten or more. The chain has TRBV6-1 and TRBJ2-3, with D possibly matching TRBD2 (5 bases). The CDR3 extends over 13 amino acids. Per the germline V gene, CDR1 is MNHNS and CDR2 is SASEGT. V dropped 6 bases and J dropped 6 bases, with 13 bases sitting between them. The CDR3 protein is CASSLALGDTQYF. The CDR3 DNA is TGTGCCAGCAGCCTAGCCCTGGGGGATACGCAGTATTTT.

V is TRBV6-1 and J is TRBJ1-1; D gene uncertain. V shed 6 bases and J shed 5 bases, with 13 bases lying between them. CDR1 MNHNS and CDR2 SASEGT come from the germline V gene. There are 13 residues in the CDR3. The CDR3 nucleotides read TGTGCCAGCAGCCCCCTGTATGGTACTGAAGCTTTCTTT. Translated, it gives CASSPLYGTEAFF.

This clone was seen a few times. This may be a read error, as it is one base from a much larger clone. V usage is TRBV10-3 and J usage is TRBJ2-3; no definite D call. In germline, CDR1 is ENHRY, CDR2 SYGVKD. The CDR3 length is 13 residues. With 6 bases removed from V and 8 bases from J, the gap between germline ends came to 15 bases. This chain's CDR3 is CAIRTHEEGTQYF. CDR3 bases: TGTGCCATCAGGACACACGAAGAAGGTACGCAGTATTTT.

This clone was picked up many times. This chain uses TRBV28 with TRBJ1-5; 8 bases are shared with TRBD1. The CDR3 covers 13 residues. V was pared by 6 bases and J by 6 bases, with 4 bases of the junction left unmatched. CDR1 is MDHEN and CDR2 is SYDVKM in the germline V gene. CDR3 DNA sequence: TGTGCCAGCAGCTCGACAGGGGTTCAGCCCCAGCATTTT. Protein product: CASSSTGVQPQHF.

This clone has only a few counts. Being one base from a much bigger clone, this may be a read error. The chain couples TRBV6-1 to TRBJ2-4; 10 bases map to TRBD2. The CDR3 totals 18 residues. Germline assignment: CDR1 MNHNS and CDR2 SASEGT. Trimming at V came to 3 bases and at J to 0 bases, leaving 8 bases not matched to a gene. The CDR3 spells CASSELAGVFLAKNIQYF. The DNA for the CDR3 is TGTGCCAGCAGTGAGCTAGCGGGGGTATTTCTAGCCAAAAACATTCAGTACTTC.

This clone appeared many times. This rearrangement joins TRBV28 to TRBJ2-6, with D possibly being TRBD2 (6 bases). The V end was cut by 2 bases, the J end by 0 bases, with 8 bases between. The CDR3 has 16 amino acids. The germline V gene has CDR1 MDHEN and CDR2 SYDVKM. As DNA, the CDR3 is TGTGCCAGCAGTTTAGCGGGAATCTCTGGGGCCAACGTCCTGACTTTC. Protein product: CASSLAGISGANVLTF. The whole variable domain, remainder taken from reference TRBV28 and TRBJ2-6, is DVKVTQSSRYLVKRTGEKVFLECVQDMDHENMFWYRQDPGLGLRLIYFSYDVKMKEKGDIPEGYSVSREKKERFSLILESASTNQTSMYLCASSLAGISGANVLTFGAGSRLTVL.

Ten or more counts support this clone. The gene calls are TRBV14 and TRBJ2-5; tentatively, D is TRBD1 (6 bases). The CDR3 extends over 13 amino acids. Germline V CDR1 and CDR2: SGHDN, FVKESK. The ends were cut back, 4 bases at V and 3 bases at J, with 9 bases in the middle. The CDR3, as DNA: TGTGCCAGCAGCCCGAGGGGGAAAGAGACCCAGTACTTC. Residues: CASSPRGKETQYF.

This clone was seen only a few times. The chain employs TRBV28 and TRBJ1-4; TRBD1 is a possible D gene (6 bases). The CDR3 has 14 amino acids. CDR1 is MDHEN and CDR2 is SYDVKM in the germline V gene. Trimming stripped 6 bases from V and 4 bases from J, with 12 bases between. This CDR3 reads CASSPVQGNEKLFF. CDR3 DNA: TGTGCCAGCAGCCCGGTACAGGGTAATGAAAAACTGTTTTTT.

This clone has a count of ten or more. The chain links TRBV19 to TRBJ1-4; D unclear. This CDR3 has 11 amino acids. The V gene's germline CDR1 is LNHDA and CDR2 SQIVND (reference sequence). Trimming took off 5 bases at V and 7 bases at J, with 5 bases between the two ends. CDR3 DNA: TGTGCCAGTAGTTTCGGTGAAAAACTGTTTTTT. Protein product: CASSFGEKLFF.

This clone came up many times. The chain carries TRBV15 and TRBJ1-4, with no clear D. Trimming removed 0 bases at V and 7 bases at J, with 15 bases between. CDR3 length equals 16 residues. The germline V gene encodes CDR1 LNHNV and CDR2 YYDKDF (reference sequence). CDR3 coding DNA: TGTGCCACCAGCAGAGATAGAGGCCCTCTGGGTGAAAAACTGTTTTTT. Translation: CATSRDRGPLGEKLFF. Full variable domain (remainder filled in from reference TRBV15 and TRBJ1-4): DAMVIQNPRYQVTQFGKPVTLSCSQTLNHNVMYWYQQKSSQAPKLLFHYYDKDFNNEADTPDNFQSRRPNTSFCFLDIRSPGLGDTAMYLCATSRDRGPLGEKLFFGSGTQLSVL.

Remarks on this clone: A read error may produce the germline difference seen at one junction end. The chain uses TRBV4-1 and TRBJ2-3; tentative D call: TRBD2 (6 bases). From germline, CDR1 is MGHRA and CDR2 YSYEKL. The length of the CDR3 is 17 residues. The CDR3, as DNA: TGCTCCAGCAGCCAGGAACTCGGGGGTAGTCGTATAGATACGCAGTATTTT. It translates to CSSSQELGGSRIDTQYF.

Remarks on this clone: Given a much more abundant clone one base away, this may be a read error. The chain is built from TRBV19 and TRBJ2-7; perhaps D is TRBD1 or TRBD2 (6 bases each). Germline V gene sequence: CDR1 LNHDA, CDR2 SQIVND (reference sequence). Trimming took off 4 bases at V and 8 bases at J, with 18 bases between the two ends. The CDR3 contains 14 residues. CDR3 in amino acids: CASSRVQGREKQYF. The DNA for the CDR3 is TGTGCCAGTAGTAGGGTACAGGGTCGGGAGAAGCAGTACTTC.

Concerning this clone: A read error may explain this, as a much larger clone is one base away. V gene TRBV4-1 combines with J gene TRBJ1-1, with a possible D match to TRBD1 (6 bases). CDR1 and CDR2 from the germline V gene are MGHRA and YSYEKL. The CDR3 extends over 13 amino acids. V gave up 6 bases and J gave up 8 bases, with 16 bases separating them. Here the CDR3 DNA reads TGCGCCAGCAGTGAGACACAGGGCTCGGAAGCTTTCTTT. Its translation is CASSETQGSEAFF.

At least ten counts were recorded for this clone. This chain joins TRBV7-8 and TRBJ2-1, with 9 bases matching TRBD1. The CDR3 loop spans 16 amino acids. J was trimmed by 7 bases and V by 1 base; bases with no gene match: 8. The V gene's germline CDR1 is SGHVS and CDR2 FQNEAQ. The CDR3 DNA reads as TGTGCCAGCAGCTTAGTTGGGACAGGGCTTCCGAATGAGCAGTTCTTC. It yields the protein CASSLVGTGLPNEQFF.

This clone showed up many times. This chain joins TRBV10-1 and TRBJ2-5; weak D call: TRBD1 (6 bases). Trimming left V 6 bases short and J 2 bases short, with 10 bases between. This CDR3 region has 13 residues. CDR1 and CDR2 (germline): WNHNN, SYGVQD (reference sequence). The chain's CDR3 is CASSTGQQETQYF. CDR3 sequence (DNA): TGCGCCAGCAGCACAGGACAGCAAGAGACCCAGTACTTC.

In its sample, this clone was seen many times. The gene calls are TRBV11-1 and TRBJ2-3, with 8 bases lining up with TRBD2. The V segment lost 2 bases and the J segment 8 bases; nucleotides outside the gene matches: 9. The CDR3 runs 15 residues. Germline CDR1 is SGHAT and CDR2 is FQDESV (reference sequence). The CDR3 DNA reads TGTGCCAGCAGCTTAAGCTTCGGGGGGGAAGCTACGCAGTATTTT. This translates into CASSLSFGGEATQYF.

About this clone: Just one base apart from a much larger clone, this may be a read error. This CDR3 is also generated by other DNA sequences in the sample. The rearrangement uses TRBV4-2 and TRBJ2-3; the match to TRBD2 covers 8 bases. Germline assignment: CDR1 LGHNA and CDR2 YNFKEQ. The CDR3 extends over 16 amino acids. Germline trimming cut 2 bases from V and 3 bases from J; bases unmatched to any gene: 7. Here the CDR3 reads CASSQLETSATDTQYF. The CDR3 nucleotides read TGTGCCAGCAGCCAACTTGAGACTAGCGCAACAGATACGCAGTATTTT.